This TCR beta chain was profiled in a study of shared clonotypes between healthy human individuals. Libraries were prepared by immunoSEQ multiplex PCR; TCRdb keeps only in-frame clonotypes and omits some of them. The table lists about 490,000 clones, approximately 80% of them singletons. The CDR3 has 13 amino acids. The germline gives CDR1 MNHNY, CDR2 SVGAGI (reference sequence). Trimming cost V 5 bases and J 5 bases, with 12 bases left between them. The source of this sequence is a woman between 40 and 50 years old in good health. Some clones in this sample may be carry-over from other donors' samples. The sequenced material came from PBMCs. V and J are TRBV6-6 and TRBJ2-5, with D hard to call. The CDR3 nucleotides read TGTGCCAGCAGTACCGTGTCGGTGGAGACCCAGTACTTC. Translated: CASSTVSVETQYF.